Listed below are T cell receptor beta chains from one sample, sequenced in a study of blood T cell repertoires in COVID-19. Assay used: immunoSEQ multiplex PCR; TCRdb lists only in-frame clones, some missing. The sample carries about 210,000 clones, 85% recorded once. Sequencing was carried out using peripheral blood. The receptor set was obtained from a man aged 55 to 70 with COVID-19, enrolled during active disease. Each CDR3 is given with its conserved first and last residue. The D gene is left open where the match is weak. Clone size is shown for a subset of rows, as once, few, many or a class of expanded clone.

length: 15; J: TRBJ2-7; V: TRBV6-1; D: NA; size: few; DNA: TGTGCCAGCAGTGAAGGGGCTGGGGCCTCCTACGAGCAGTACTTC; CDR3: CASSEGAGASYEQYF
length: 14; J: TRBJ1-2; V: TRBV9; D: NA; size: few; DNA: TGTGCCAGCAGCGTAGCTACATGGGGAGGTGGCTACACCTTC; CDR3: CASSVATWGGGYTF
length: 19; J: TRBJ1-5; V: TRBV27; D: TRBD1; size: NA; DNA: TGTGCCAGCCATCCCGGGGGGGACAGGGAGGGTTGGAGCAATCAGCCCCAGCATTTT; CDR3: CASHPGGDREGWSNQPQHF
length: 12; J: TRBJ1-4; V: TRBV18; D: NA; size: few; DNA: TGTGCCAGCTCACCACCGGGGGGAAAACTGTTTTTT; CDR3: CASSPPGGKLFF
length: 17; J: TRBJ1-5; V: TRBV28; D: TRBD1; size: NA; DNA: TGTGCCAGCAGTTTAATGATAGGGACAGGTAGCAATCAGCCCCAGCATTTT; CDR3: CASSLMIGTGSNQPQHF
length: 16; J: TRBJ1-1; V: TRBV27; D: TRBD1; size: NA; DNA: TGTGCCAGCAGGAAAGGACAGGGGGCAATGAACACTGAAGCTTTCTTT; CDR3: CASRKGQGAMNTEAFF
length: 15; J: TRBJ1-2; V: TRBV5-1; D: TRBD1; size: NA; DNA: TGCGCCAGCAGCTCCGAGGGGGCGCTCGTAAGTGGCTACACCTTC; CDR3: CASSSEGALVSGYTF
length: 15; J: TRBJ2-7; V: TRBV5-1; D: TRBD1; size: NA; DNA: TGCGCCAGCAGCGGTACGAGGACAGGCAAGTACGAGCAGTACTTC; CDR3: CASSGTRTGKYEQYF
length: 14; J: TRBJ2-1; V: TRBV7-2; D: NA; size: NA; DNA: TGTGCCAGCAGCACGGACAGTTGGGGCAATGAGCAGTTCTTC; CDR3: CASSTDSWGNEQFF
length: 16; J: TRBJ2-1; V: TRBV28; D: TRBD1; size: NA; DNA: TGTGCCAGCAGCGGGTCGCGGGACAGGGGATGGTATGAGCAGTTCTTC; CDR3: CASSGSRDRGWYEQFF
length: 15; J: TRBJ1-6; V: TRBV7-6; D: NA; size: once; DNA: TGTGCCAGCAGCTTAGTCGGGGGACTAAATTCACCCCTCCACTTT; CDR3: CASSLVGGLNSPLHF
length: 14; J: TRBJ2-7; V: TRBV19; D: NA; size: once; DNA: TGTGCCAGTAGTATATCAACTCTATCCTACGAGCAGTACTTC; CDR3: CASSISTLSYEQYF
length: 14; J: TRBJ2-7; V: TRBV28; D: NA; size: NA; DNA: TGTGCCAGCAGTTTAATGGACAGTTCCTACGAGCAGTACTTC; CDR3: CASSLMDSSYEQYF
length: 14; J: TRBJ2-5; V: TRBV19; D: TRBD1; size: NA; DNA: TGTGCCAGTGGAGGACAGGGGGTATGGGAGACCCAGTACTTC; CDR3: CASGGQGVWETQYF
length: 15; J: TRBJ1-2; V: TRBV6-2/TRBV6-3; D: NA; size: NA; DNA: TGTGCCAGCAGTTATCGACAGGACCTTAACTATGGCTACACCTTC; CDR3: CASSYRQDLNYGYTF
length: 17; J: TRBJ1-1; V: TRBV5-1; D: TRBD1; size: NA; DNA: TGCGCCAGCAGCTTGGTTCCCGGGACAGAACCGAACACTGAAGCTTTCTTT; CDR3: CASSLVPGTEPNTEAFF
length: 16; J: TRBJ1-2; V: TRBV4-3; D: TRBD1; size: NA; DNA: TGCGCCAGCAGCCTATCCCAGACAGGGGAAGGCTATGGCTACACCTTC; CDR3: CASSLSQTGEGYGYTF
length: 13; J: TRBJ2-3; V: TRBV7-9; D: NA; size: NA; DNA: TGTGCCAGCAGCTCAGGGAGCACAGATACGCAGTATTTT; CDR3: CASSSGSTDTQYF
length: 14; J: TRBJ1-1; V: TRBV7-2; D: TRBD1; size: NA; DNA: TGTGCCAGCAGCACGACAGGGGGGAACACTGAAGCTTTCTTT; CDR3: CASSTTGGNTEAFF
length: 15; J: TRBJ2-2; V: TRBV3-1/TRBV3-2; D: TRBD2; size: NA; DNA: TGTGCCAGCAGCCGAGGGACTAGCATGACCGGGGAGCTGTTTTTT; CDR3: CASSRGTSMTGELFF
length: 14; J: TRBJ2-7; V: TRBV6-5; D: TRBD1; size: NA; DNA: TGTGCCATCAGGCGGGCAGGGGGTATACACGAGCAGTACTTC; CDR3: CAIRRAGGIHEQYF
length: 14; J: TRBJ1-6; V: TRBV6-5; D: TRBD1; size: NA; DNA: TGTGCCAGCAGTACGGGACAGAATAATTCACCCCTCCACTTT; CDR3: CASSTGQNNSPLHF
length: 14; J: TRBJ2-2; V: TRBV4-2; D: NA; size: once; DNA: TGTGCCAGCAGCCAAGTTATTGACACCGGGGAGCTGTTTTTT; CDR3: CASSQVIDTGELFF
length: 13; J: TRBJ1-2; V: TRBV7-9; D: NA; size: NA; DNA: TGTGCCAGCGTTCCACAGGTCTACTATGGCTACACCTTC; CDR3: CASVPQVYYGYTF
length: 16; J: TRBJ1-2; V: TRBV7-9; D: NA; size: NA; DNA: TGTGCCAGCAGCTTAAAAGTATTAGCACGTAACTATGGCTACACCTTC; CDR3: CASSLKVLARNYGYTF
length: 14; J: TRBJ2-5; V: TRBV30; D: TRBD2; size: NA; DNA: TGTGCCTGGAGTGTTGCGGGAGGCTATGAGACCCAGTACTTC; CDR3: CAWSVAGGYETQYF
length: 15; J: TRBJ2-7; V: TRBV27; D: NA; size: few; DNA: TGTGCCAGCAGTCCGACAGCTTTTGGTACGTACGAGCAGTACTTC; CDR3: CASSPTAFGTYEQYF
length: 14; J: TRBJ1-2; V: TRBV7-2; D: TRBD1; size: NA; DNA: TGTGCCAGCAGCTTTACAGGGGGTGGCTATGGCTACACCTTC; CDR3: CASSFTGGGYGYTF
length: 18; J: TRBJ2-6; V: TRBV23-1; D: TRBD1; size: NA; DNA: TGCGCCAGCAGCCTCGGGGACAGGGGTTTCCCTGGGGCCAACGTCCTGACTTTC; CDR3: CASSLGDRGFPGANVLTF
length: 18; J: TRBJ1-3; V: TRBV3-1/TRBV3-2; D: NA; size: NA; DNA: TGTGCCAGCAGCCAAGGGGGACCGGGGGTGAGCTCTGGAAACACCATATATTTT; CDR3: CASSQGGPGVSSGNTIYF
length: 12; J: TRBJ2-7; V: TRBV7-9; D: NA; size: NA; DNA: TGTGCCAGCAGCTTCACATCCTACGAGCAGTACTTC; CDR3: CASSFTSYEQYF
length: 16; J: TRBJ1-3; V: TRBV7-8; D: TRBD1; size: NA; DNA: TGTGCCAGCAGCCAAGGACAGGTGATCTCTGGAAACACCATATATTTT; CDR3: CASSQGQVISGNTIYF
length: 16; J: TRBJ1-4; V: TRBV7-2; D: TRBD1; size: NA; DNA: TGTGCCAGCAGCCTAGGGCCTGGGACAGGGGACGAAAAACTGTTTTTT; CDR3: CASSLGPGTGDEKLFF
length: 12; J: TRBJ1-2; V: TRBV7-2; D: NA; size: NA; DNA: TGTGCCAGCAGCTTGGACATCTATGGCTACACCTTC; CDR3: CASSLDIYGYTF
length: 15; J: TRBJ2-7; V: TRBV4-2; D: NA; size: NA; DNA: TGTGCCAGCAGCCATGATGGGGGGGCCCTCTACGAGCAGTACTTC; CDR3: CASSHDGGALYEQYF
length: 14; J: TRBJ2-3; V: TRBV5-1; D: NA; size: NA; DNA: TGCGCCAGCAGCTTGGACAGCACGTCAGATACGCAGTATTTT; CDR3: CASSLDSTSDTQYF
length: 15; J: TRBJ1-4; V: TRBV9; D: NA; size: NA; DNA: TGTGCCAGCAGCCCCAGAACAGGAGCGAATGAAAAACTGTTTTTT; CDR3: CASSPRTGANEKLFF
length: 13; J: TRBJ1-1; V: TRBV10-3; D: NA; size: once; DNA: TGTGCCATTTCCAGGGGCCCGAACACTGAAGCTTTCTTT; CDR3: CAISRGPNTEAFF
length: 18; J: TRBJ1-1; V: TRBV19; D: TRBD1; size: NA; DNA: TGTGCCAGTAGTCGGACAGGGGGTACCATCCGTTCTGGGACTGAAGCTTTCTTT; CDR3: CASSRTGGTIRSGTEAFF
length: 14; J: TRBJ1-3; V: TRBV10-1; D: NA; size: NA; DNA: TGCGCCAGCAGCTCGGACAGCTCTGGAAACACCATATATTTT; CDR3: CASSSDSSGNTIYF
length: 13; J: TRBJ1-5; V: TRBV28; D: TRBD1; size: once; DNA: TGTGCCAGCCACGGGACAGGGCATCAGCCCCAGCATTTT; CDR3: CASHGTGHQPQHF
length: 15; J: TRBJ2-1; V: TRBV6-5; D: NA; size: once; DNA: TGTGCCAGCAGTTACTCTCCCTTTCCGTACAATGAGCAGTTCTTC; CDR3: CASSYSPFPYNEQFF
length: 15; J: TRBJ2-3; V: TRBV2; D: TRBD1; size: NA; DNA: TGTGCCAGCAGTGGGGGACAGGGAAGCACAGATACGCAGTATTTT; CDR3: CASSGGQGSTDTQYF
length: 15; J: TRBJ1-1; V: TRBV5-1; D: TRBD1; size: NA; DNA: TGCGCCAGCAGCCTCGCCCCGACAGGGAGCTCCGAAGCTTTCTTT; CDR3: CASSLAPTGSSEAFF
length: 16; J: TRBJ2-2; V: TRBV9; D: TRBD1; size: NA; DNA: TGTGCCAGCAGCGTACACAGGGGCGCGAACACCGGGGAGCTGTTTTTT; CDR3: CASSVHRGANTGELFF
length: 13; J: TRBJ1-6; V: TRBV10-3; D: NA; size: NA; DNA: TGTGCCATAAGGGGATTCAATAATTCACCCCTCCACTTT; CDR3: CAIRGFNNSPLHF
length: 12; J: TRBJ2-1; V: TRBV6-2/TRBV6-3; D: TRBD1; size: NA; DNA: TGTGCCAGCAGTTCAGGGGGCTTTGAGCAGTTCTTC; CDR3: CASSSGGFEQFF
length: 14; J: TRBJ1-1; V: TRBV6-5; D: NA; size: NA; DNA: TGTGCCAGCAGTTACGATCGGGGGAACACTGAAGCTTTCTTT; CDR3: CASSYDRGNTEAFF
length: 19; J: TRBJ1-3; V: TRBV19; D: TRBD1; size: NA; DNA: TGTGCCACTCACCCCCCGGGACAGGTGGGGACGGGCTCTGGAAACACCATATATTTT; CDR3: CATHPPGQVGTGSGNTIYF
length: 15; J: TRBJ1-2; V: TRBV7-6; D: NA; size: NA; DNA: TGTGCCAGCAGCCGGGATCTATTTGTCTTTGGTGGCTACACCTTC; CDR3: CASSRDLFVFGGYTF
length: 13; J: TRBJ2-7; V: TRBV11-2; D: TRBD1; size: NA; DNA: TGTGCCAGCAGCTCTACAGGGGGCTACGAGCAGTACTTC; CDR3: CASSSTGGYEQYF
length: 14; J: TRBJ2-7; V: TRBV5-1; D: NA; size: NA; DNA: TGCGCCAGCAGCTTGGCCGGAGTGAGAAACGAGCAGTACTTC; CDR3: CASSLAGVRNEQYF
length: 13; J: TRBJ1-6; V: TRBV30; D: NA; size: NA; DNA: TGTGCCTGGAAGGGGGGGAATAATTCACCCCTCCACTTT; CDR3: CAWKGGNNSPLHF
length: 13; J: TRBJ2-5; V: TRBV14; D: NA; size: NA; DNA: TGTGCCAGCAGCCAAGGAACGGTCGAGACCCAGTACTTC; CDR3: CASSQGTVETQYF
length: 15; J: TRBJ1-5; V: TRBV27; D: TRBD1; size: NA; DNA: TGTGCCAGCAGTTGGACAGGGGTGGGCAATCAGCCCCAGCATTTT; CDR3: CASSWTGVGNQPQHF
length: 14; J: TRBJ2-7; V: TRBV7-2; D: TRBD1; size: NA; DNA: TGTGCCAGCAGCGCCTCCAGGGGGCACCACGAGCAGTACTTC; CDR3: CASSASRGHHEQYF
length: 12; J: TRBJ1-2; V: TRBV30; D: NA; size: NA; DNA: TGTGCCTCGAGGCCTAACCCGTATGGCTACACCTTC; CDR3: CASRPNPYGYTF